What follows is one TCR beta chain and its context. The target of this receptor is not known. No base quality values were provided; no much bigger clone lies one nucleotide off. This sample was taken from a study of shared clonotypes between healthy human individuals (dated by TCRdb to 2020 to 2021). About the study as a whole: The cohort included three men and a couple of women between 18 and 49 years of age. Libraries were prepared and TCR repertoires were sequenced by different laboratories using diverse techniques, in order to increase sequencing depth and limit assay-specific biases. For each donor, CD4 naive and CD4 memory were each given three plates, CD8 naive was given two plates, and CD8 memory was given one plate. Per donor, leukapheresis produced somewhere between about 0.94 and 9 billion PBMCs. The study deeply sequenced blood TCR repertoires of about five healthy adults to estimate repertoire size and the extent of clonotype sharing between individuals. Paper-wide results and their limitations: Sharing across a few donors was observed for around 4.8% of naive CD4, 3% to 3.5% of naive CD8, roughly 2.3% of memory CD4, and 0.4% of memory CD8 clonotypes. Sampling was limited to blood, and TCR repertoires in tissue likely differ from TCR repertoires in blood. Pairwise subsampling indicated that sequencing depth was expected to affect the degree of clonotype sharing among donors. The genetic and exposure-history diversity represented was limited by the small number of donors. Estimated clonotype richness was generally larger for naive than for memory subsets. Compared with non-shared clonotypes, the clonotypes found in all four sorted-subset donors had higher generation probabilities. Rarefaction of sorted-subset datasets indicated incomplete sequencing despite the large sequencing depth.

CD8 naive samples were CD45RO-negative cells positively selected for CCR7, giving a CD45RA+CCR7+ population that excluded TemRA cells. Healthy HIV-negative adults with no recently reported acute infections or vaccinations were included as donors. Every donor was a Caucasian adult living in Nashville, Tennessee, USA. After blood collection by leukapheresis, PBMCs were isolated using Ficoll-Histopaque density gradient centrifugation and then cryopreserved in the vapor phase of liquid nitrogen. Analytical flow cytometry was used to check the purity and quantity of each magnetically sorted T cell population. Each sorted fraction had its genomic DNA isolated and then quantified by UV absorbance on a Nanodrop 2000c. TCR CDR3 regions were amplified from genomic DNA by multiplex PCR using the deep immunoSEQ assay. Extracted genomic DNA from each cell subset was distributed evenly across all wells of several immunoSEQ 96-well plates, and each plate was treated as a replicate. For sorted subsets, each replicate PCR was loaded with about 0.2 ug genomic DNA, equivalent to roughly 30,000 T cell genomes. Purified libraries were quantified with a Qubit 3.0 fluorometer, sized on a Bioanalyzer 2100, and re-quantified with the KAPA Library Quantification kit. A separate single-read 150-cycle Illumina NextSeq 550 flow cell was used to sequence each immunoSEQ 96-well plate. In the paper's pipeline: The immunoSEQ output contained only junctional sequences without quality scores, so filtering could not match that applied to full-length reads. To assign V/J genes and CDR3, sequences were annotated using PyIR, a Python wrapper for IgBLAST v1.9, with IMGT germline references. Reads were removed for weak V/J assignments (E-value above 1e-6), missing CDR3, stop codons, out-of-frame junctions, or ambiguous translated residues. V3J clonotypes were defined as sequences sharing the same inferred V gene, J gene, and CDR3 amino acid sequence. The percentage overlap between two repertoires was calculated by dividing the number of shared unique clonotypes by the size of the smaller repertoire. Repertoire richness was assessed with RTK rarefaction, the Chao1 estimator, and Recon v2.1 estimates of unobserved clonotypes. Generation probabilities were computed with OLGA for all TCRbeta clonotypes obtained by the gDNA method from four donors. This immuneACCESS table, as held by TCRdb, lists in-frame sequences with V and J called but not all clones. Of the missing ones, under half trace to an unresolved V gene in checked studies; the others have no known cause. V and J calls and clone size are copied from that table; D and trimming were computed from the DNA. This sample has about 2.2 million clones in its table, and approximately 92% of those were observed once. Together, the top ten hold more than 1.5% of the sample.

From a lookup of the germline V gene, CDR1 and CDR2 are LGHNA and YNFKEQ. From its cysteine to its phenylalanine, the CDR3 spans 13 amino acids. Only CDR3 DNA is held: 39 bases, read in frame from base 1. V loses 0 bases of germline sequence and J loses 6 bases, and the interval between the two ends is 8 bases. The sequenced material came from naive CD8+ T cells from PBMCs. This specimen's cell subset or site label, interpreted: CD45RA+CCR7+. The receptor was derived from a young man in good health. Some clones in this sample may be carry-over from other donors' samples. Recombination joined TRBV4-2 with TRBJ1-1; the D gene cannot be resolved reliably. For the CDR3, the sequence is CASSQDRQPEAFF. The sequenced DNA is TGTGCCAGCAGCCAAGATAGGCAGCCTGAAGCTTTCTTT.